This T cell receptor (beta chain) was sequenced during a study of T cell responses to AZD1222 COVID-19 vaccine. Points from the study as a whole: Repertoires in all cases were sampled only once the peak T cell response had passed. Donors, mostly white British, included more females; clonal diversity was possibly underestimated.

Method: immunoSEQ multiplex PCR; TCRdb's copy keeps in-frame clones and lacks some. The table lists 55,000 to 65,000 clones, roughly 89% of them singletons. The V end was cut by 1 base, the J end by 3 bases, with 13 bases between. CDR3 length: 15 residues. Germline values: CDR1 LNHDA, CDR2 SQIVND (reference sequence). Doses given second, at about 4 or about 12 weeks, were pooled. As to this clone: Its antigen remains unidentified.

The sequences come from peripheral blood, collected 28 days after the second AZD1222 dose. This chain joins TRBV19 and TRBJ2-7; D call uncertain. This TCR was recovered from an adult who received the AZD1222 COVID-19 vaccine. Written as DNA, the CDR3 is TGTGCCAGTAGTATAGCTTGGCTAGGTGGCTACGAGCAGTACTTC. This encodes CASSIAWLGGYEQYF.